This is a list of T cell receptor beta chains from one sample in a study of T cells in Graves' hyperthyroidism and ophthalmopathy. TCRdb itself ran the multiplex PCR reads through MiXCR, one entry per CDR3 protein. Of about 590,000 distinct CDR3 sequences listed, approximately 15% were seen once; the top ten hold roughly 7%. Input material: blood. The source of these receptors is a woman between 18 and 30 years old with Graves' ophthalmopathy. The CDR3 runs from the conserved cysteine through the conserved F or W. Fields, in order: D gene, J gene, clone size, V gene, CDR3 protein, CDR3 DNA. The D gene is left open where the match is weak. Some rows have no size entry. The others give once, few or many, or a class for an expanded clone.

D: TRBD2
J: TRBJ2-7
size: many
V: TRBV29-1
CDR3: CSVDGGVGAGVYEQYF
DNA: TGCAGCGTTGATGGGGGGGTCGGGGCTGGGGTCTACGAGCAGTACTTC

D: TRBD1
J: TRBJ2-6
size: -
V: TRBV7-6
CDR3: CASSPRAGTDGAGANVLTF
DNA: TGTGCCAGCAGCCCTAGAGCCGGGACAGATGGGGCTGGGGCCAACGTCCTGACTTTC

D: -
J: TRBJ1-6
size: -
V: TRBV20-1
CDR3: CSAPQKLDYNSPLHF
DNA: TGCAGTGCTCCCCAGAAATTAGATTATAATTCACCCCTCCACTTT

D: TRBD1
J: TRBJ1-5
size: many
V: TRBV3-1
CDR3: CASSHGQGPQPQHF
DNA: TGTGCCAGCAGCCATGGACAGGGTCCTCAGCCCCAGCATTTT

D: TRBD2
J: TRBJ2-2
size: many
V: TRBV7-9
CDR3: CASSPLAGASTGELFF
DNA: TGTGCCAGCAGCCCACTAGCGGGAGCGAGCACCGGGGAGCTGTTTTTT

D: TRBD1
J: TRBJ1-1
size: many
V: TRBV11-2
CDR3: CASRQLQGGSMNTEAFF
DNA: TGTGCCAGCAGACAACTACAGGGGGGCTCGATGAACACTGAAGCTTTCTTT

D: -
J: TRBJ1-1
size: many
V: TRBV7-9
CDR3: CASSSDTNTEAFF
DNA: TGTGCCAGCAGCTCCGACACGAACACTGAAGCTTTCTTT

D: -
J: TRBJ2-1
size: many
V: TRBV27
CDR3: CASSLSGGNEQFF
DNA: TGTGCCAGCAGTTTATCAGGGGGGAATGAGCAGTTCTTC

D: -
J: TRBJ2-5
size: many
V: TRBV20-1
CDR3: CSAKDPALLVETQYF
DNA: TGCAGTGCCAAAGACCCGGCTCTATTGGTAGAGACCCAGTACTTC

D: -
J: TRBJ1-1
size: -
V: TRBV6-6
CDR3: CASSYSSFAEAFF
DNA: TGTGCCAGCAGTTACTCGAGTTTTGCTGAAGCTTTCTTT

D: TRBD1
J: TRBJ2-3
size: -
V: TRBV5-1
CDR3: CASSGGQGGTDTQYF
DNA: TGCGCCAGCAGCGGGGGACAGGGCGGAACAGATACGCAGTATTTT

D: TRBD1
J: TRBJ2-5
size: -
V: TRBV6-5
CDR3: CASSYPGQGQGTQYF
DNA: TGTGCCAGCAGTTACCCCGGACAGGGCCAAGGGACCCAGTACTTC

D: -
J: TRBJ1-1
size: few
V: TRBV6-1
CDR3: CASTAGVRGTVAFF
DNA: TGTGCCAGCACTGCGGGGGTACGGGGCACTGTAGCTTTCTTT